A selection of T cell receptor beta chains follows, all from one sample in a study of T cell changes during pregnancy in multiple sclerosis. Repertoires were generated with immunoSEQ multiplex PCR, while TCRdb's copy carries only in-frame clones and drops some. Of 25,000 to 30,000 clones detected, roughly 90% appear once; the ten largest clones hold around 7%. Specimen: CD8+ T cells from peripheral blood mononuclear cells, collected after pregnancy. These receptors were collected from a female donor with multiple sclerosis, enrolled in a pregnancy study. Both conserved end residues are part of each CDR3. The D gene is left open where the match is weak. Clone size is shown for a subset of rows, as once, few, many or a class of expanded clone.

>TRBD2|TRBJ2-1|.|TRBV19
CASSSQLAGGQSQQFF
TGTGCCAGTAGTAGCCAACTAGCGGGTGGACAATCCCAGCAGTTCTTC
>.|TRBJ2-7|.|TRBV4-3
CASSPDTTYEQYF
TGCGCCAGCAGCCCCGACACCACCTACGAGCAGTACTTC
>TRBD2|TRBJ2-7|once|TRBV7-6
CASSPGTSGSYEQYF
TGTGCCAGCAGCCCGGGGACTAGCGGTTCCTACGAGCAGTACTTC
>TRBD2|TRBJ2-7|.|TRBV4-3
CASSQEREYEQYF
TGCGCCAGCAGCCAGGAGCGGGAGTACGAGCAGTACTTC
>TRBD2|TRBJ2-3|.|TRBV15
CATSRGLATDTQYF
TGTGCCACCAGCAGGGGACTAGCGACAGATACGCAGTATTTT
>.|TRBJ2-5|.|TRBV27
CASSSFSGQETQYF
TGTGCCAGCAGCTCGTTTTCAGGGCAAGAGACCCAGTACTTC
>.|TRBJ2-7|.|TRBV7-8
CASSLGPNRQSTTYEQYF
TGTGCCAGCAGCTTAGGACCGAATAGACAGTCCACCACCTACGAGCAGTACTTC
>TRBD1|TRBJ1-1|.|TRBV30
CAWSRDSMNTEAFF
TGTGCCTGGAGTCGGGACAGTATGAACACTGAAGCTTTCTTT
>.|TRBJ2-7|.|TRBV19
CASSILGFYEQYF
TGTGCCAGTAGTATCCTAGGATTCTACGAGCAGTACTTC
>TRBD1|TRBJ2-2|.|TRBV13
CASSTSTGYTGELFF
TGTGCCAGCAGCACCTCGACAGGGTACACCGGGGAGCTGTTTTTT
>TRBD1|TRBJ1-1|.|TRBV4-3
CASSQGTGALTGGTEAFF
TGCGCCAGCAGCCAAGGAACAGGGGCCCTTACGGGCGGCACTGAAGCTTTCTTT
>TRBD2|TRBJ2-5|.|TRBV18
CASSAELAGEKTQYF
TGTGCCAGCTCGGCTGAACTAGCGGGAGAGAAGACCCAGTACTTC
>.|TRBJ1-5|.|TRBV4-1
CASSHRLGENQPQHF
TGCGCCAGCAGCCACCGCCTCGGGGAAAATCAGCCCCAGCATTTT
>.|TRBJ1-5|.|TRBV6-5
CASSTGLNQPQHF
TGTGCCAGCAGTACGGGACTTAATCAGCCCCAGCATTTT
>.|TRBJ2-7|.|TRBV7-6
CASSLAEAEQYF
TGTGCCAGCAGCTTAGCAGAGGCCGAGCAGTACTTC
>TRBD1|TRBJ2-1|many|TRBV6-4
CASSEGTGTNEQFF
TGTGCCAGCAGTGAGGGGACAGGGACCAATGAGCAGTTCTTC
>TRBD1|TRBJ2-1|.|TRBV4-1
CASSHGTGVAYNEQFF
TGCGCCAGCAGCCACGGTACAGGGGTGGCCTACAATGAGCAGTTCTTC
>.|TRBJ2-7|.|TRBV6-1
CASTDSFSSYEQYF
TGTGCCAGCACCGACAGCTTTTCTTCCTACGAGCAGTACTTC
>TRBD1|TRBJ2-1|.|TRBV9
CASSVRGTEYNEQFF
TGTGCCAGCAGCGTTCGAGGGACAGAGTACAATGAGCAGTTCTTC
>.|TRBJ2-3|.|TRBV7-3
CASSLVAGTDTQYF
TGTGCCAGCAGCCTCGTGGCCGGCACAGATACGCAGTATTTT
>TRBD2|TRBJ2-5|.|TRBV6-5
CASSYYTSGRETQYF
TGTGCCAGCAGTTACTACACTAGCGGGAGGGAGACCCAGTACTTC
>.|TRBJ2-3|.|TRBV14
CASSQDGNSDTQYF
TGTGCCAGCAGCCAAGACGGGAATTCAGATACGCAGTATTTT
>TRBD2|TRBJ2-2|.|TRBV7-9
CASSLGTSGTLYTGELFF
TGTGCCAGCAGCTTAGGGACTAGCGGGACCCTATACACCGGGGAGCTGTTTTTT
>TRBD1|TRBJ2-7|.|TRBV18
CASSPGTAYDEQYF
TGTGCCAGCTCACCAGGGACAGCTTACGACGAGCAGTACTTC
>TRBD1|TRBJ1-1|.|TRBV6-4
CASSDSQTGGTEAFF
TGTGCCAGCAGTGACTCACAGACAGGGGGCACTGAAGCTTTCTTT
>.|TRBJ2-1|.|TRBV5-4
CASSLRSLSDNEQFF
TGTGCCAGCAGCCTCCGGAGTTTGTCGGACAATGAGCAGTTCTTC
>TRBD2|TRBJ2-1|few|TRBV4-3
CASSMGLAGLLRGNEQFF
TGCGCCAGCAGTATGGGACTAGCGGGACTTCTTAGGGGCAATGAGCAGTTCTTC
>.|TRBJ1-2|.|TRBV9
CASSGPGEGAYGYTF
TGTGCCAGCAGCGGCCCCGGCGAAGGAGCCTATGGCTACACCTTC
>.|TRBJ1-2|.|TRBV29-1
CSVVGGAEYGYTF
TGCAGCGTGGTCGGAGGGGCAGAGTATGGCTACACCTTC
>TRBD1|TRBJ1-2|.|TRBV20-1
CSARWQGDYTF
TGCAGTGCTAGGTGGCAGGGGGACTACACCTTC
>TRBD1|TRBJ1-2|.|TRBV27
CASSPWDRGGVDYGYTF
TGTGCCAGCAGTCCATGGGACAGGGGGGGCGTTGACTATGGCTACACCTTC
>.|TRBJ2-1|.|TRBV9
CASSVAGVLYNEQFF
TGTGCCAGCAGCGTAGCGGGAGTACTCTACAATGAGCAGTTCTTC
>TRBD2|TRBJ2-3|.|TRBV6-4
CASSEKGLAGADTQYF
TGTGCCAGCAGTGAGAAAGGACTAGCGGGAGCAGATACGCAGTATTTT
>.|TRBJ2-3|.|TRBV9
CASSVVDSSTDTQYF
TGTGCCAGCAGCGTAGTTGATAGCAGCACAGATACGCAGTATTTT
>TRBD1|TRBJ2-1|.|TRBV6-5
CASSRRQGPYNEQFF
TGTGCCAGCAGTCGGCGACAGGGACCTTATAATGAGCAGTTCTTC
>TRBD2|TRBJ2-3|few|TRBV29-1
CSVALALSTDTQYF
TGCAGCGTTGCACTAGCGTTAAGCACAGATACGCAGTATTTT
>.|TRBJ1-2|.|TRBV6-1
CASSENAGRNSYGYTF
TGTGCCAGCAGTGAAAATGCGGGGAGGAACTCGTATGGCTACACCTTC
>TRBD2|TRBJ2-2|few|TRBV4-2
CASSGGGDTGELFF
TGTGCCAGCAGCGGGGGGGGAGATACCGGGGAGCTGTTTTTT
>.|TRBJ1-2|.|TRBV29-1
CSVDGRGAFYGYTF
TGCAGCGTTGATGGTCGGGGAGCCTTCTATGGCTACACCTTC
>.|TRBJ2-6|medium-sized|TRBV7-9
CASSPAGSGANVLTF
TGTGCCAGCAGCCCCGCGGGCTCTGGGGCCAACGTCCTGACTTTC
>.|TRBJ1-4|.|TRBV7-8
CASSPWSRGGEKLFF
TGTGCCAGCAGCCCGTGGTCCAGGGGTGGTGAAAAACTGTTTTTT
>.|TRBJ2-3|.|TRBV9
CASSPPLRETGDTQYF
TGTGCCAGCAGCCCACCCCTCCGGGAAACCGGAGATACGCAGTATTTT
>TRBD2|TRBJ2-1|once|TRBV6-5
CASSLAGVKQFF
TGTGCCAGCAGTCTAGCGGGAGTGAAGCAGTTCTTC
>.|TRBJ2-1|.|TRBV7-9
CASSLAGSSYNEQFF
TGTGCCAGCAGCTTAGCGGGGAGCTCCTACAATGAGCAGTTCTTC
>.|TRBJ2-6|.|TRBV4-3
CASSQDAVSGANVLTF
TGCGCCAGCAGCCAAGACGCGGTCTCTGGGGCCAACGTCCTGACTTTC
>.|TRBJ2-1|once|TRBV4-3
CASSQGTASNEQFF
TGCGCCAGCAGCCAAGGGACAGCGAGCAATGAGCAGTTCTTC
>TRBD2|TRBJ2-7|once|TRBV4-1
CASSHRTSGKEIGRAYEQYF
TGCGCCAGCAGCCACCGGACTAGCGGGAAAGAAATCGGGCGGGCCTACGAGCAGTACTTC
>TRBD2|TRBJ2-1|.|TRBV6-5
CASSYAGSGEDEQFF
TGTGCCAGCAGTTACGCGGGGAGCGGGGAGGATGAGCAGTTCTTC
>.|TRBJ2-3|.|TRBV30
CAWSITSDTQYF
TGTGCCTGGAGTATTACTAGCGATACGCAGTATTTT
>.|TRBJ1-5|.|TRBV27
CASSPRGGMVHQPQHF
TGTGCCAGCAGTCCCCGGGGGGGGATGGTCCATCAGCCCCAGCATTTT
>.|TRBJ2-2|.|TRBV28
CASSSRGGTGELFF
TGTGCCAGCAGTTCCCGAGGAGGGACCGGGGAGCTGTTTTTT
>.|TRBJ1-4|.|TRBV6-6
CASSLGPNEKLFF
TGTGCCAGCAGTTTGGGCCCAAATGAAAAACTGTTTTTT
>.|TRBJ2-5|.|TRBV28
CASSPDDRLRETQYF
TGTGCCAGCAGTCCCGATGACAGGCTAAGGGAGACCCAGTACTTC
>TRBD1|TRBJ2-1|.|TRBV11-2
CASNGQGVNEQFF
TGTGCCAGCAACGGACAGGGGGTAAATGAGCAGTTCTTC
>.|TRBJ1-5|once|TRBV19
CASSIGAGNQPQHF
TGTGCCAGTAGTATTGGAGCGGGCAATCAGCCCCAGCATTTT
>TRBD1|TRBJ1-1|.|TRBV5-1
CASSSGTGIEAFF
TGCGCCAGCAGCTCCGGGACAGGGATTGAAGCTTTCTTT
>TRBD2|TRBJ2-5|.|TRBV30
CAWSPSGSVQETQYF
TGTGCCTGGAGTCCCAGCGGGAGTGTCCAAGAGACCCAGTACTTC